Each of the 24 T cell receptor beta chains below was sequenced from the same sample in a study of tumor-infiltrating lymphocytes in primary liver carcinoma. Reverse transcription of about 0.5 ug total RNA with a constant-region primer produced TCR beta cDNA. Nested multiplex PCR, run for three rounds with slightly modified ARM-PCR, yielded TCR beta libraries. Primers for the first two PCR rounds were TRBV1-TRBV30 forward primers and a C-beta reverse primer (about 10 cycles per round). Each CDR3 protein is one row after TCRdb ran MiXCR on the multiplex PCR reads. The repertoire holds about 74,000 distinct CDR3 sequences, with approximately 74% as singletons. From unsorted bulk tissue weighing roughly 18-31 mg, DNA and RNA were co-extracted. Sequencing used liver tumor tissue from sampling region 4. Subset denoted: tumor region T4, right-lateral pole. Receptor source: a man aged 35-49 years with primary liver carcinoma and hepatitis B virus infection.

V usage is TRBV29-1 and J usage is TRBJ1-1; D remains unclear. Trimming shortened V by 1 base and J by 7 bases, and 10 bases separated the two germline ends. CDR1 and CDR2 (germline): SQVTM, ANQGSEA. The CDR3 totals 12 residues. CDR3 region: CSVEGSSIEAFF. The DNA for the CDR3 is TGCAGCGTTGAAGGGTCGAGCATTGAAGCTTTCTTT.

As to this clonotype: A read error may account for a junction end that differs from germline. The rearrangement links TRBV2 to TRBJ2-5; 8 bases match TRBD1. CDR3 size: 13 residues. Germline V gene sequence: CDR1 SNHLY, CDR2 FYNNEI. The CDR3 region is CAGTGGYRETHYF. The DNA of the CDR3 is TGTGCCGGGACAGGAGGCTATAGGGAGACCCATTACTTC.

Notes on this clonotype: The CDR3 does not end in the conserved phenylalanine or tryptophan, so this is likely a read error. The chain is built from TRBV4-2 and TRBJ2-4; D might be TRBD1 or TRBD2, each matching 5 bases. V was clipped by 4 bases and J by 0 bases, with 7 bases between them. CDR3 length: 14 amino acids. Germline CDR1 is LGHNA and CDR2 is YNFKEQ. This CDR3 reads CASSRDLAKNIQYL. DNA for the CDR3: TGTGCCAGCAGCCGGGACCTAGCCAAAAACATTCAGTACCTC.

For this clonotype: A much larger clonotype is one base distant, so this may be a read error. The chain links TRBV12-3 or TRBV12-4 to TRBJ2-6; TRBD1 aligns across 10 bases. The length of the CDR3 is 18 residues. V shed 3 bases, J shed 3 bases, and the junction held 8 bases outside the gene matches. CDR3 region: CASSFVDRGLNGANVLTF. CDR3 bases: TGTGCCAGCAGTTTTGTAGACAGGGGGCTTAATGGGGCCAACGTCCTGACTTTC.

By its share, this clonotype is medium-sized (0.01 to 0.1%). This chain links TRBV6-2 or TRBV6-3 with TRBJ2-6; no reliable D call. The V end was cut by 2 bases, the J end by 0 bases, with 2 bases between. CDR3 length: 14 amino acids. CDR1 and CDR2 from the germline V gene are MNHEY and SVGEGT. The DNA of the CDR3 is TGTGCCAGCAGTTACACCTCTGGGGCCAACGTCCTGACTTTC. It yields the protein CASSYTSGANVLTF.

V gene TRBV11-1 combines with J gene TRBJ2-3; the D gene could be TRBD1 or TRBD2 (5 bases each). This CDR3 region has 19 residues. Germline V lookup: CDR1 SGHAT, CDR2 FQDESV (reference sequence). Deletions cut 4 bases from V and 1 base from J, with 24 bases between. In DNA, the CDR3 is TGTGCCAGCAGCTCTGGGGGAAGCTCTGATGGAGCCCGCACAGATACGCAGTATTTT. This translates into CASSSGGSSDGARTDTQYF.

For this clonotype: The junction and the germline gene differ at one end; a read error may be behind it. The rearrangement joins TRBV4-2 to TRBJ2-1; 9 bases match TRBD2. CDR1 and CDR2 from the germline V gene are LGHNA and YNFKEQ. The CDR3 has 17 amino acids. CDR3 in amino acids: CASSQDGGLAGSNEQIF. CDR3 nucleotide sequence: TGTGCCAGCAGCCAAGATGGAGGGCTAGCGGGAAGCAATGAGCAGATCTTC.

The sample holds one count of this clonotype. It may be a read error: a sequence one base away is much more abundant. The chain couples TRBV2 to TRBJ2-7; D is possibly TRBD2 (5 bases). CDR3 length: 13 residues. CDR1 is SNHLY and CDR2 is FYNNEI in the germline V gene. CDR3 region: CVSGDRQSYEQYF. The CDR3 bases are TGTGTCAGCGGTGATAGGCAGTCCTACGAGCAGTACTTC.

Regarding this clonotype: A much larger clone lies a single base off, so this may be a read error. The gene calls are TRBV4-2 and TRBJ2-2, with D maybe TRBD1 (5 bases). The CDR3 extends over 15 amino acids. Germline V gene data show CDR1 as LGHNA and CDR2 as YNFKEQ. The CDR3 coding sequence is TGTGTCAGCAGCCAAGGTGACAGCCACACCGGGGAGCTGTTTTTT. It encodes CVSSQGDSHTGELFF.

This clonotype has a single count. The germline gene is not matched at one end of the junction; a read error may be the cause. The gene calls are TRBV11-2 and TRBJ2-7; D not resolved. CDR1 and CDR2 (germline): SGHAT, FQNNGV. The CDR3 covers 15 residues. The CDR3 nucleotides are TGTGCCAGCAGCCGATCTGTGGGAATACCCTACGAGCAATACTTC. Its protein is CASSRSVGIPYEQYF.

This clonotype was found many times. The rearrangement uses TRBV5-5 and TRBJ2-2, with a tentative D call TRBD2 (5 bases). The CDR3 is made up of 13 amino acids. CDR1 is SGHKS, CDR2 YYEKEE, per germline (reference sequence). V lost 5 bases, J lost 5 bases, and 10 bases lay in between. This CDR3 reads CASSIGLTGELFF. The DNA of the CDR3 is TGTGCCAGCAGTATCGGACTTACCGGGGAGCTGTTTTTT.

This clonotype was detected once. Likely a read error: the CDR3 ends without its conserved phenylalanine or tryptophan. The limits of the CDR3 on the DNA are not certain, so only TCRdb's listed CDR3 is given. The chain recombines TRBV11-2 with TRBJ1-1; the D call of TRBD1 is as the table states it, not checked on the DNA. The CDR3 is 14 residues long, counting both termini. Germline V gene data show CDR1 as SGHAT and CDR2 as FQNNGV. This CDR3 is CANSLDPGGTEVFL.

On this clonotype: This may arise from a read error, as a much more abundant clone is one base away. J is TRBJ1-1 and V is TRBV19, with D perhaps TRBD1 (6 bases). The CDR3 totals 13 residues. Germline-derived CDR1 and CDR2 are LNHDA and SQIVND (reference sequence). V was pared by 4 bases and J by 4 bases, with 10 bases between. The CDR3 coding sequence is TGTGCCAGTAGTACAAAGGGGGGCACTGAAGCTTTCTTT. It codes for CASSTKGGTEAFF.

Concerning this clonotype itself: A much larger clone differs from this one at a single base, so this may be a read error. The chain has TRBV28 and TRBJ2-1; D is perhaps TRBD2 (6 bases). Trimming shortened V by 7 bases and J by 6 bases, and 16 bases separated the two germline ends. The CDR3 extends over 14 amino acids. In germline, CDR1 is MDHEN, CDR2 SYDVKM. CDR3 amino acids: CASIFTGRGNEQFF. The CDR3 DNA reads as TGTGCCAGCATTTTTACCGGGAGAGGCAATGAGCAGTTCTTC.

This clonotype was seen at least ten times. The junction and the germline gene differ at one end; a read error may be behind it. The chain links TRBV2 to TRBJ2-7, with D uncertain. CDR3 length: 13 residues. The germline V gene has CDR1 SNHLY and CDR2 FYNNEI. CDR3 loop: CASGDRQSYEQYF. The CDR3 bases are TGTGCCAGCGGTGATAGGCAGTCCTACGAGCAGTACTTC.

A remark on this clonotype: This likely comes from a read error, as the CDR3 has no conserved phenylalanine or tryptophan at its end. The chain employs TRBV29-1 and TRBJ1-2, with 7 bases matching TRBD1. The CDR3 covers 15 residues. Germline loops: CDR1 SQVTM, CDR2 ANQGSEA. The DNA of the CDR3 is TGCAGCGTTGCTGCCGGGACAGACCTTAACTATGGTTACACCGTC. Translation gives CSVAAGTDLNYGYTV.

Concerning this clonotype itself: An end of the junction differs from the germline gene, which may be a read error. The chain joins TRBV5-4 to TRBJ2-7, with no clear D. The germline V gene encodes CDR1 SGHNT and CDR2 YYREEE (reference sequence). The CDR3 has 12 amino acids. CDR3 sequence reads: CAGSLGSREQYF. CDR3 nucleotide sequence: TGTGCCGGCAGCTTGGGGTCGAGAGAGCAGTACTTC.

On this clonotype: A read error may produce the germline difference seen at one junction end. V usage is TRBV4-2 and J usage is TRBJ2-1; 7 positions match TRBD2. Germline values: CDR1 LGHNA, CDR2 YNFKEQ. This CDR3 is 15 amino acids long. This chain's CDR3 is CANSQGRGVYNELFF. The CDR3 nucleotides read TGTGCCAACAGCCAAGGACGGGGGGTATACAATGAGCTGTTCTTC.

Concerning this clonotype: A read error is possible here, since a much larger clone lies one base away. The genes are TRBV28 and TRBJ2-5, with no clear D. The CDR3 spans 13 residues. Germline V gives CDR1 MDHEN, CDR2 SYDVKM. The CDR3 is CVSRRGGTETQYF. CDR3 sequence (DNA): TGTGTCAGCAGGAGAGGTGGTACAGAGACCCAGTACTTC.

Turning to this clonotype: At one boundary the junction diverges from the germline segment, which might be a read error. This chain uses TRBV11-2 with TRBJ2-7; no reliable D call. Germline V gene data show CDR1 as SGHAT and CDR2 as FQNNGV. This CDR3 has 14 residues. CDR3 in DNA: TGTGCCAGCAGCTTAACTGGCACTGCCCACGAGCAGCACTTC. Encoded protein: CASSLTGTAHEQHF.

The V and J genes are TRBV14 and TRBJ2-7; TRBD2 is a possible D gene (6 bases). Germline loops: CDR1 SGHDN, CDR2 FVKESK. This CDR3 has 12 amino acids. The V end lost 0 bases, the J end lost 8 bases, and 8 bases lay between the germline ends. CDR3 region: CASSQDGGKQYF. The CDR3 region has the DNA TGTGCCAGCAGCCAAGATGGAGGGAAGCAGTACTTC.

The CDR3 nucleotides are TGCAGTGCTGAAGGGACAGGGGCAGATACGCAGTATTTT. Translated: CSAEGTGADTQYF. V gene TRBV20-1 combines with J gene TRBJ2-3; 10 bases are shared with TRBD1. Trimming cost V 5 bases and J 4 bases; bases outside gene matches: 3. The CDR3 is made up of 13 amino acids. CDR1 and CDR2 from the germline V gene are DFQATT and SNEGSKA (reference sequence).

Many counts were recorded for this clonotype. CDR3 in amino acids: CASSPTSGIQHDTQYF. DNA for the CDR3: TGTGCCAGCAGCCCGACTAGCGGGATCCAACACGATACGCAGTATTTT. The chain links TRBV9 to TRBJ2-3, with 11 bases that match TRBD2. The CDR3 runs to 16 residues. The V gene end was trimmed by 4 bases and the J gene end by 6 bases; junction bases not matched to a gene: 10. Germline assignment: CDR1 SGDLS and CDR2 YYNGEE.

This clonotype was detected only a few times. A much larger clone lies one base from this, so it may be a read error. The rearrangement uses TRBV29-1 and TRBJ2-3; D is undetermined. The CDR3 contains 16 residues. V lost 4 bases and J lost 2, with 19 bases in between. Germline V gene sequence: CDR1 SQVTM, CDR2 ANQGSEA. CDR3 residues: CSVAPLFGKATDTQYF. The CDR3 coding sequence is TGCAGCGTTGCCCCTTTGTTTGGCAAGGCCACAGATACGCAGTATTTT.